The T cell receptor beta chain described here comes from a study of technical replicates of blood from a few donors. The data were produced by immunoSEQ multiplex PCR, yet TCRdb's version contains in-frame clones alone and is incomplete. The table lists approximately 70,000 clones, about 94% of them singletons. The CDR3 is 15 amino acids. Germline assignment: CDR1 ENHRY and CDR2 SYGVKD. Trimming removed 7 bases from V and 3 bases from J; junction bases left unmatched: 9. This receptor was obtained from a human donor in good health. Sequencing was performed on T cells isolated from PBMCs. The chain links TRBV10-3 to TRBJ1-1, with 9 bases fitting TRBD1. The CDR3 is CAINSGTGPYTEAFF. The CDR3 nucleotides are TGTGCCATCAACTCAGGGACAGGGCCTTACACTGAAGCTTTCTTT.